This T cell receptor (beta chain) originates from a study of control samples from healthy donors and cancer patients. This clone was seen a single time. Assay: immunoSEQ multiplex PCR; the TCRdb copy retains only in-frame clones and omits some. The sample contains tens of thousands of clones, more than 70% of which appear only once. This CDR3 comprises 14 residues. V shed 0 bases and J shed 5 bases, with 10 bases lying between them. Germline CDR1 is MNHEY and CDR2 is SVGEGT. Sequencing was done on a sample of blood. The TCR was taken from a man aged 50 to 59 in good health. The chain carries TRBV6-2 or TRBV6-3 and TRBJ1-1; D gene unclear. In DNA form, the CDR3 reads TGTGCCAGCAGTTACTCCCCCTGGGAGACTGAAGCTTTCTTT. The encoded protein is CASSYSPWETEAFF.